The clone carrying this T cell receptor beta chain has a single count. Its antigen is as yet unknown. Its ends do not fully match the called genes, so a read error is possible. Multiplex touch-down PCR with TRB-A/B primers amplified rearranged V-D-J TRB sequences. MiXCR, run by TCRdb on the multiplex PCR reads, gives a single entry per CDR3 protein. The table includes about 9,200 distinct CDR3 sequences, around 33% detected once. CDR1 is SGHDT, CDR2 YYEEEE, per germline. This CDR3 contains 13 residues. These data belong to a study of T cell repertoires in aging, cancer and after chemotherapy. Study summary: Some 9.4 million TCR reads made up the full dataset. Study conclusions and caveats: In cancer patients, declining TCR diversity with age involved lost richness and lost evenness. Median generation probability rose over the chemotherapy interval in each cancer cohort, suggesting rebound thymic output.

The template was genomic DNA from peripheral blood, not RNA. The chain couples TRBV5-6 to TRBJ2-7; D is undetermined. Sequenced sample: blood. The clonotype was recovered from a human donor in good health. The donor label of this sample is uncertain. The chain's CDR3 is CASSSRSWDEQYF. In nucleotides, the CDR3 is TGCGCCAGCAGCTCACGTTCTTGGGACGAGCAGTACTTC.